This entry lists 20 T cell receptor beta chains sequenced from one sample in a study of OX40 agonist ivuxolimab in advanced cancers. Assay used: immunoSEQ multiplex PCR; TCRdb lists only in-frame clones, some missing. Found here are some 17,000 clones, 80% to 90% of them singletons; the top ten hold 25% to 30%. Sequencing used CD4+ or CD8+ T cells sorted from blood, obtained in a trial of the OX40 agonist ivuxolimab. All receptors derive from an adult with an advanced solid tumor such as melanoma, head and neck, liver or kidney cancer.

The count of this clone is one. This sequence joins TRBV6-1 and TRBJ1-5, with D hard to call. This CDR3 is built from 15 residues. Germline V gives CDR1 MNHNS, CDR2 SASEGT. V was trimmed by 3 bases and J by 0 bases, leaving 9 bases between them. The CDR3 sequence: CASSEATASNQPQHF. The CDR3 DNA follows: TGTGCCAGCAGTGAGGCAACAGCTAGCAATCAGCCCCAGCATTTT.

The V and J genes are TRBV7-8 and TRBJ2-1; 7 positions match TRBD2. The CDR3 runs to 15 residues. Germline CDR1 SGHVS, CDR2 FQNEAQ. J gave up 6 bases and V 0 bases, and 5 bases lay outside the gene matches. For the CDR3, the DNA is TGTGCCAGCAGCTTAGCCGGACTAGGCTTCAATGAGCAGTTCTTC. Translating it yields CASSLAGLGFNEQFF.

The chain combines TRBV28 with TRBJ1-5, with D possibly TRBD1 on 5 matching bases. From germline, CDR1 is MDHEN and CDR2 SYDVKM. V was trimmed by 3 bases and J by 10 bases, leaving 19 bases between them. The CDR3 extends over 15 amino acids. The CDR3 here is CASSLPQGTTPPQHF. Written as DNA, the CDR3 is TGTGCCAGCAGTTTGCCTCAGGGAACTACCCCACCCCAGCATTTT.

V gene TRBV10-1 combines with J gene TRBJ2-4; a weak D match, TRBD1 (6 bases). Trimming removed 3 bases from V and 1 base from J, with 13 bases in between. The CDR3 is made up of 16 amino acids. Germline CDR1 and CDR2: WNHNN and SYGVQD (reference sequence). As DNA, the CDR3 is TGCGCCAGCAGTGATGACACCCAGGGGGCCAAAAACATTCAGTACTTC. Its translation: CASSDDTQGAKNIQYF.

This chain links TRBV10-3 with TRBJ1-1; 10 bases are a match to TRBD1. Germline V gives CDR1 ENHRY, CDR2 SYGVKD. After removal of 10 bases from V and 3 bases from J, the junction contained 8 bases not matched to a gene. The CDR3 is 14 residues long. The CDR3 DNA is TGTGCCACCCAGACAGGGGGCCGATACACTGAAGCTTTCTTT. Its translation: CATQTGGRYTEAFF.

The chain recombines TRBV19 with TRBJ2-5; 7 positions agree with TRBD1. This CDR3 contains 15 residues. Germline CDR1 and CDR2: LNHDA and SQIVND (reference sequence). Trimming at V came to 5 bases and at J to 1 base, leaving 7 bases not matched to a gene. This chain's CDR3 is CASSLRGQSQETQYF. CDR3 nucleotide sequence: TGTGCCAGTAGTTTGAGGGGGCAGAGCCAAGAGACCCAGTACTTC.

This chain connects TRBV4-2 to TRBJ1-5; maybe TRBD1 (5 bases). CDR1 and CDR2 from the germline V gene are LGHNA and YNFKEQ. The CDR3 has 15 residues. The V end lost 0 bases, the J end lost 1 base, and 7 bases lay between the germline ends. The CDR3 DNA sequence: TGTGCCAGCAGCCAAGAGGGGGGGAGCAATCAGCCCCAGCATTTT. It codes for CASSQEGGSNQPQHF.

The chain recombines TRBV7-9 with TRBJ2-7, with 13 bases matching TRBD2. CDR1 and CDR2 from the germline V gene are SEHNR and FQNEAQ (reference sequence). Germline trimming cut 4 bases from V and 3 bases from J; bases unmatched to any gene: 9. CDR3 size: 17 residues. CDR3 nucleotides: TGTGCCAGCAGCTCCGCCACAACTAGCGGGAGGGGCTACGAGCAGTACTTC. Encoded protein: CASSSATTSGRGYEQYF.

The chain uses TRBV4-1 and TRBJ2-1, with TRBD2 matching 10 bases. Losses at the gene ends were 1 base for V and 8 bases for J; bases not matched to a gene: 2. From germline, CDR1 is MGHRA and CDR2 YSYEKL. The CDR3 sequence is 14 residues long. The CDR3 nucleotides are TGCGCCAGCAGCCAAGCTAGCGGGAGTTATGAGCAGTTCTTC. Translation gives CASSQASGSYEQFF.

In its sample, this clone ranks as medium-sized. This chain connects TRBV15 to TRBJ1-2, with D possibly matching TRBD1 (5 bases). The CDR3 has 16 residues. Germline CDR1 and CDR2: LNHNV and YYDKDF (reference sequence). Deletions cut 0 bases from V and 3 bases from J, with 14 bases between. Here the CDR3 reads CATSREWDPTDYGYTF. Here the CDR3 DNA reads TGTGCCACCAGCAGAGAATGGGACCCGACGGACTATGGCTACACCTTC.

In this sample, this clone turned up once. The V gene is TRBV9, the J gene TRBJ2-7, with TRBD1 identical over 8 bases. Germline CDR1 and CDR2: SGDLS and YYNGEE. This CDR3 contains 16 residues. Germline trimming cut 1 base from V and 2 bases from J; bases unmatched to any gene: 8. The CDR3 region is CASSVFQGASAYEQYF. The DNA for the CDR3 is TGTGCCAGCAGCGTATTTCAGGGGGCCTCTGCCTACGAGCAGTACTTC.

The chain combines TRBV28 with TRBJ1-2; TRBD1 matches at 7 bases. Germline values: CDR1 MDHEN, CDR2 SYDVKM. The ends lost 2 bases at V and 5 bases at J; junction bases unmatched: 5. CDR3 length: 14 residues. CDR3 sequence reads: CASSLEGQPYGYTF. The CDR3 nucleotides are TGTGCCAGCAGTTTAGAGGGACAGCCTTATGGCTACACCTTC.

This chain joins TRBV27 and TRBJ2-3; D may correspond to TRBD1 or TRBD2 (5 bases each). This CDR3 is built from 15 residues. V was trimmed by 5 bases and J by 3 bases, leaving 15 bases between them. The germline V gene has CDR1 MNHEY and CDR2 SMNVEV (reference sequence). This CDR3 reads CASSPWGPATDTQYF. CDR3 nucleotides: TGTGCCAGCAGTCCCTGGGGACCCGCTACAGATACGCAGTATTTT.

The rearrangement links TRBV11-3 to TRBJ2-7; unclear D gene. Trimming cost V 0 bases and J 2 bases, with 11 bases left between them. The V gene's germline CDR1 is SGHNT and CDR2 YENEEA. The CDR3 is 15 amino acids. CDR3 region: CASSLDRRFPYEQYF. The DNA for the CDR3 is TGTGCCAGCAGCTTAGATCGTAGGTTTCCCTACGAGCAGTACTTC.

This chain uses TRBV6-1 with TRBJ1-1; D remains ambiguous. V lost 4 bases and J lost 1, with 10 bases in between. Germline V CDR1 and CDR2: MNHNS, SASEGT. The CDR3 loop spans 14 amino acids. The CDR3 loop reads CASSVVTENTEAFF. The CDR3, as DNA: TGTGCCAGCAGTGTAGTTACAGAGAACACTGAAGCTTTCTTT.

This rearrangement joins TRBV15 to TRBJ2-7; D may be TRBD2 (5 bases). This CDR3 comprises 14 residues. Germline V CDR1 and CDR2: LNHNV, YYDKDF (reference sequence). V lost 1 base to trimming and J lost 5 bases, with 12 bases between them. This CDR3 is CATSRGGVQDEQYF. The CDR3 nucleotides are TGTGCCACCAGCAGAGGGGGAGTTCAGGACGAGCAGTACTTC.

The rearrangement links TRBV7-6 to TRBJ2-7; D is possibly TRBD1 (5 bases). The length of the CDR3 is 15 residues. V was pared by 5 bases and J by 3 bases, with 17 bases between. Germline V gene data show CDR1 as SGHVS and CDR2 as FNYEAQ. CDR3 protein: CASSLTLLGHYEQYF. The DNA of the CDR3 is TGTGCCAGCAGCCTCACCCTACTCGGACACTACGAGCAGTACTTC. Together with reference TRBV7-6 and TRBJ2-7, the CDR3 gives the full variable domain: GAGVSQSPRYKVTKRGQDVALRCDPISGHVSLYWYRQALGQGPEFLTYFNYEAQQDKSGLPNDRFSAERPEGSISTLTIQRTEQRDSAMYRCASSLTLLGHYEQYFGPGTRLTVT.

The chain combines TRBV9 with TRBJ2-2; D possibly corresponds to TRBD1 (6 bases). There are 15 residues in the CDR3. The ends were cut back, 7 bases at V and 5 bases at J, with 18 bases in the middle. The germline gives CDR1 SGDLS, CDR2 YYNGEE. The CDR3 nucleotides are TGTGCCAGCTCGATCGAGGGGGTGGGGACCGGGGAGCTGTTTTTT. Its protein is CASSIEGVGTGELFF.

The count of this clone is one. The chain joins TRBV4-1 to TRBJ2-2; D is undetermined. V lost 0 bases to trimming and J lost 0 bases, with 8 bases between them. Germline values: CDR1 MGHRA, CDR2 YSYEKL. The CDR3 is 16 amino acids. DNA for the CDR3: TGCGCCAGCAGCCAAGAAATAGTTACGAACACCGGGGAGCTGTTTTTT. It specifies CASSQEIVTNTGELFF.

This chain links TRBV6-6 with TRBJ1-4, with 8 nucleotides matching TRBD1. CDR1 is MNHNY and CDR2 is SVGAGI in the germline V gene (reference sequence). Trimming took 10 bases from V and 7 from J; bases not matched to a gene: 2. The CDR3 length is 11 residues. The CDR3 sequence is CATRGPEKLFF. CDR3 bases: TGTGCCACCAGGGGGCCTGAAAAACTGTTTTTT.